The 17 T cell receptor beta chains given below trace back to one sample, sequenced in a study of cytomegalovirus exposure and HLA in healthy donors. With 60 Vbeta and 13 Jbeta primers, the PCR was carried out. The protocol was immunoSEQ multiplex PCR, while the TCRdb copy is restricted to in-frame clones and leaves out a portion. The data show roughly 200,000 clones, with around 82% seen just once and around 5.7% held by the top ten. The sample consisted of PBMCs. The receptors come from a man in his forties in good health and CMV-seronegative.

The chain has TRBV6-1 and TRBJ1-4; D is ambiguous. This CDR3 is built from 14 residues. The germline V gene has CDR1 MNHNS and CDR2 SASEGT. Trimming took 1 base from V and 8 from J, leaving 11 bases between them. This CDR3 reads CASSEVAADEKLFF. CDR3 nucleotide sequence: TGTGCCAGCAGTGAAGTTGCGGCTGACGAAAAACTGTTTTTT.

The table lists this clone with a few counts. The V gene is TRBV9, the J gene TRBJ1-1; D remains ambiguous. The germline V gene has CDR1 SGDLS and CDR2 YYNGEE. The CDR3 sequence is 14 residues long. Trimming pared 4 bases from V and 4 bases from J, leaving 14 bases between. The CDR3 here is CASSLGQVITEAFF. In DNA form, the CDR3 reads TGTGCCAGCAGCTTAGGGCAGGTGATCACTGAAGCTTTCTTT. Complete variable domain (other parts from reference TRBV9 and TRBJ1-1): DSGVTQTPKHLITATGQRVTLRCSPRSGDLSVYWYQQSLDQGLQFLIQYYNGEERAKGNILERFSAQQFPDLHSELNLSSLELGDSALYFCASSLGQVITEAFFGQGTRLTVV.

The V call is TRBV29-1, the J call TRBJ2-1, with 12 bases lining up with TRBD2. With 4 bases clipped from V and 9 bases from J, the junction kept 13 bases outside the gene matches. The CDR3 is made up of 16 amino acids. Germline V CDR1 and CDR2: SQVTM, ANQGSEA. The CDR3 region has the DNA TGCAGCGTTGGGACTAGCGGGACCTCAAACTGGGGTGAGCAGTTCTTC. This sequence encodes CSVGTSGTSNWGEQFF.

V is TRBV6-6 and J is TRBJ1-5, with a possible D match to TRBD1 (6 bases). V gave up 7 bases and J gave up 2 bases, with 15 bases separating them. Looked up from germline, CDR1 is MNHNY and CDR2 is SVGAGI (reference sequence). There are 15 residues in the CDR3. Here the CDR3 reads CASTLPGGGNQPQHF. CDR3 nucleotides: TGTGCCAGCACCCTCCCGGGGGGCGGCAATCAGCCCCAGCATTTT.

The chain joins TRBV4-3 to TRBJ2-1; no reliable D call. This CDR3 has 14 amino acids. Germline CDR1 and CDR2: LGHNA and YSLEER. The V gene lost 0 bases and the J gene lost 5 bases, with 8 bases spanning the gap. In nucleotides, the CDR3 is TGCGCCAGCAGCCAAGAAACTACCAACAATGAGCAGTTCTTC. Its protein product is CASSQETTNNEQFF.

CDR3 region: CAIRPHGGNYGYTF. DNA of the CDR3: TGTGCCATACGCCCCCACGGCGGCAACTATGGCTACACCTTC. The chain has TRBV6-6 and TRBJ1-2; D not certain. The germline V and J ends were trimmed by 10 bases and 2 bases, with 17 bases remaining between them. The CDR3 has 14 amino acids. The germline gives CDR1 MNHNY, CDR2 SVGAGI (reference sequence).

In nucleotides, the CDR3 is TGTGCCAGTAAAGGGACAGCCATCTATAGCAATCAGCCCCAGCATTTT. Translating gives CASKGTAIYSNQPQHF. The chain recombines TRBV19 with TRBJ1-5; 7 bases align to TRBD1. After removal of 7 bases from V and 0 bases from J, the junction contained 9 bases not matched to a gene. CDR3 length equals 16 residues. The germline gives CDR1 LNHDA, CDR2 SQIVND (reference sequence).

A single count supports this clone. The CDR3 region is CASSFLQGLEAFF. DNA of the CDR3: TGTGCCAGCAGTTTTTTGCAGGGACTCGAAGCTTTCTTT. The chain employs TRBV28 and TRBJ1-1; a possible D gene is TRBD1 (5 bases). There are 13 residues in the CDR3. Trimming removed 3 bases at V and 8 bases at J, with 13 bases between. The germline V gene has CDR1 MDHEN and CDR2 SYDVKM.

The V call is TRBV5-1, the J call TRBJ1-4, with 9 bases matching TRBD1. The CDR3 consists of 14 residues. Trimming took 5 bases from V and 8 from J; bases not matched to a gene: 7. Germline CDR1 is SGHRS and CDR2 is YFSETQ. The CDR3 nucleotides are TGCGCCAGCAGTCTGGGACAGGGTGAAGAAAAACTGTTTTTT. Protein product: CASSLGQGEEKLFF.

This clone was counted only a few times. V is TRBV18 and J is TRBJ1-1, with D possibly TRBD1 on 5 matching bases. Germline V gene sequence: CDR1 KGHSH, CDR2 LQKENI. The CDR3 is 13 amino acids. The V gene lost 5 bases and the J gene lost 4 bases, with 11 bases spanning the gap. The CDR3 region has the DNA TGTGCCAGCTCATCAGGACAATCCACTGAAGCTTTCTTT. Protein: CASSSGQSTEAFF.

On this clone itself: Different DNA sequences within this sample yield the same CDR3. The V gene is TRBV7-6, the J gene TRBJ2-1; D might be TRBD2 (5 bases). This CDR3 region has 13 residues. The ends were cut back, 1 base at V and 7 bases at J, with 8 bases in the middle. In germline, CDR1 is SGHVS, CDR2 FNYEAQ. This CDR3 is CASSLERGNEQFF. CDR3 DNA sequence: TGTGCCAGCAGCTTAGAGAGAGGGAATGAGCAGTTCTTC.

The rearrangement joins TRBV5-1 to TRBJ1-1, with D possibly being TRBD1 (6 bases). Looked up from germline, CDR1 is SGHRS and CDR2 is YFSETQ. The CDR3 sequence is 15 residues long. V was pared by 4 bases and J by 4 bases, with 17 bases between. The CDR3 sequence is CASSITGSYFTEAFF. CDR3 DNA: TGCGCCAGCAGCATTACAGGGAGTTATTTCACTGAAGCTTTCTTT.

This clone turned up a few times. The chain is built from TRBV4-1 and TRBJ2-3, with TRBD2 matching over 8 bases. Germline values: CDR1 MGHRA, CDR2 YSYEKL. Trimming took 4 bases from V and 3 from J; bases not matched to a gene: 6. CDR3 size: 15 residues. The CDR3: CASSRQRGWTDTQYF. For the CDR3, the DNA is TGCGCCAGCAGCCGGCAGCGGGGGTGGACAGATACGCAGTATTTT.

The genes are TRBV2 and TRBJ1-1; TRBD1 aligns across 7 bases. J was trimmed by 4 bases and V by 7 bases; bases with no gene match: 9. The CDR3 consists of 14 residues. Germline values: CDR1 SNHLY, CDR2 FYNNEI. DNA for the CDR3: TGTGCCAGCACCCAGACAGGGCTAGGCACTGAAGCTTTCTTT. It yields the protein CASTQTGLGTEAFF.

The chain has TRBV29-1 and TRBJ2-1; 8 bases align to TRBD2. Germline V gives CDR1 SQVTM, CDR2 ANQGSEA. The CDR3 totals 15 residues. Trimming took 3 bases from V and 8 from J; bases not matched to a gene: 12. CDR3 amino acids: CSVELTSGARDEQFF. The DNA for the CDR3 is TGCAGCGTTGAGCTTACTAGCGGAGCCCGGGATGAGCAGTTCTTC.

The chain carries TRBV16 and TRBJ1-4; perhaps TRBD1 as D (5 bases). V was pared by 0 bases and J by 8 bases, with 13 bases between. CDR3 length equals 15 residues. Germline-derived CDR1 and CDR2 are KGHSY and FQNENV. The DNA for the CDR3 is TGTGCCAGCAGCCAATCGACAGCCGCGGGGGAAAAACTGTTTTTT. Its protein product is CASSQSTAAGEKLFF. The whole variable domain, filled in from reference TRBV16 and TRBJ1-4, reads GEEVAQTPKHLVRGEGQKAKLYCAPIKGHSYVFWYQQVLKNEFKFLISFQNENVFDETGMPKERFSAKCLPNSPCSLEIQATKLEDSAVYFCASSQSTAAGEKLFFGSGTQLSVL.

The CDR3 loop is CASSSGTSRREQYF. Here the CDR3 DNA reads TGTGCCAGCAGTTCCGGGACTAGCCGCCGCGAGCAGTACTTC. The rearrangement links TRBV7-3 to TRBJ2-7, with 9 bases matching TRBD2. The CDR3 runs to 14 residues. The germline gives CDR1 SGHTA, CDR2 FQGTGA. V shed 6 bases, J shed 6 bases, and the junction held 9 bases outside the gene matches.